Presented here are 25 T cell receptor beta chains from one specimen sequenced in a study of T cells in women clearing cervical HPV infection. Generated by immunoSEQ multiplex PCR, the TCRdb table keeps only in-frame clones and is missing some. The sample features about 39,000 clones, with approximately 5.9% in its top ten. Sequenced input: blood buffy coat. These receptors originate from a woman aged 18 to 75 with a cervical HPV16 infection that either progressed to CIN3+ or cleared (not recorded which).

Note on this clone: The CDR3 extends 3 residues past the end of the read, so its final part is completed from the germline J gene. The genes are TRBV19 and TRBJ2-3; D might be TRBD1 (6 bases). Germline assignment: CDR1 LNHDA and CDR2 SQIVND (reference sequence). V was cut by 7 bases and J by 3 bases, with 20 bases left in between. The CDR3 totals 16 residues. The CDR3 here is CASNTRARGRTDTQYF. The CDR3 DNA, read in part, is TGTGCCAGTAATACCCGCGCCAGGGGACGAACAGATACG.

About this clone itself: The read ends 3 residues early relative to the CDR3; the germline J gene fills the gap. The gene calls are TRBV20-1 and TRBJ2-5; D unclear. Germline CDR1 reads DFQATT; CDR2 reads SNEGSKA (reference sequence). This CDR3 spans 12 amino acids. Trimming took off 3 bases at V and 0 bases at J, with 5 bases between the two ends. The covered CDR3 bases are TGCAGTGCTAGCCCTAACCAAGAGACC. Protein: CSASPNQET. In full, the CDR3 is CSASPNQETQYF.

Note on this clone: Read data end 3 residues before the CDR3 end; the end is taken from the germline J gene. V usage is TRBV20-1 and J usage is TRBJ2-3; 9 nucleotides line up with TRBD2. Germline values: CDR1 DFQATT, CDR2 SNEGSKA (reference sequence). CDR3 length: 15 amino acids. CDR3 bases read: TGCAGTGCTAGTAGGGCGGCGGGGGGGCGGGAGACG. Translated: CSASRAAGGRET. The entire CDR3 protein is CSASRAAGGRETQYF.

This clone is identified as medium-sized from frequency. Coverage ceases 3 residues before the CDR3 finishes, and the germline J gene fills in the end. V and J are TRBV5-1 and TRBJ2-3; 11 bases map to TRBD1. CDR3 size: 15 residues. J was trimmed by 3 bases and V by 3 bases; bases with no gene match: 3. CDR1 SGHRS and CDR2 YFSETQ come from the germline V gene. The covered CDR3 bases are TGCGCCAGCAGCTCGGGACAGGGGGAGACAGATACG. Translating it yields CASSSGQGETDT. The full CDR3 sequence reads CASSSGQGETDTQYF.

As concerns this clone: The read ends 3 residues shy of where the CDR3 ends; the end is completed using the germline J gene. The chain is built from TRBV10-2 and TRBJ2-7; 11 nucleotides line up with TRBD2. Germline trimming cut 6 bases from V and 2 bases from J; bases unmatched to any gene: 6. Germline assignment: CDR1 WSHSY and CDR2 SAAADI. This CDR3 spans 15 amino acids. The covered CDR3 bases are TGCGCCAGCAGACTGCAGACTAGCGGGACCTACGAG. It is translated as CASRLQTSGTYE. In full, the CDR3 reads CASRLQTSGTYEQYF.

Worth noting for this clone: The CDR3 end falls 3 residues outside the read, so it is completed with the germline J gene. This chain uses TRBV18 with TRBJ1-4, with 9 positions matching TRBD1. The CDR3 totals 14 residues. The germline V gene has CDR1 KGHSH and CDR2 LQKENI. CDR3 DNA, as far as it was read: TGTGCCAGCTCACCAGAGACAGGGGGGTATCCA. It specifies CASSPETGGYP. The whole CDR3 is CASSPETGGYPLFF.

About this clone: The sequenced fragment ends 3 residues before the CDR3 boundary, so the rest is inferred from the germline J gene. This rearrangement joins TRBV30 to TRBJ1-1; no definite D call. V dropped 2 bases and J dropped 0 bases, with 13 bases sitting between them. The germline V gene has CDR1 GTSNPN and CDR2 SVGIG (reference sequence). The CDR3 runs to 15 residues. The CDR3 protein is CAWSRLADMNTEAFF. The covered CDR3 bases are TGTGCCTGGAGTAGGCTTGCAGACATGAACACTGAA.

In regard to this clone: The CDR3 goes on 3 residues after the read ends, and that part is filled in from the germline J gene. The genes are TRBV10-3 and TRBJ1-2; D not resolved. V was clipped by 7 bases and J by 6 bases, with 18 bases between them. Germline CDR1 reads ENHRY; CDR2 reads SYGVKD. This CDR3 has 14 amino acids. Partial CDR3 DNA: TGTGCCATCACCGAGGGCCGGGGAGTGGATGGC. It yields the protein CAITEGRGVDG. The full-length CDR3 reads as CAITEGRGVDGYTF.

With respect to this clone: The CDR3 goes on 3 residues after the read ends, and that part is filled in from the germline J gene. The chain recombines TRBV7-9 with TRBJ1-5; 11 bases agree with TRBD1. Germline V gene sequence: CDR1 SEHNR, CDR2 FQNEAQ (reference sequence). This CDR3 spans 14 amino acids. V lost 5 bases to trimming and J lost 7 bases; unmatched junction nucleotides: 4. Partial CDR3 DNA: TGTGCCAGCAGCAAAGGGACAGGGGGACAGCCC. Its protein is CASSKGTGGQP. The CDR3 in full is CASSKGTGGQPQHF.

Notes on this clone: The read ends 3 residues shy of where the CDR3 ends; the end is completed using the germline J gene. At the DNA level, this CDR3 is encoded by other sequences in the same sample as well. The gene calls are TRBV19 and TRBJ1-3; D is perhaps TRBD1 (5 bases). The CDR3 is made up of 12 amino acids. Germline-derived CDR1 and CDR2 are LNHDA and SQIVND (reference sequence). The DNA read from the CDR3 is TGTGCCAGTAGTAGTCCTAGGGGTTCG. Protein: CASSSPRGS. The entire CDR3 protein is CASSSPRGSIYF.

Concerning this clone: The read ends 3 residues before the CDR3 terminus; that terminus is restored from the germline J gene. The chain couples TRBV5-6 to TRBJ1-5, with D maybe TRBD1 (5 bases). The CDR3 length is 15 residues. Germline CDR1 reads SGHDT; CDR2 reads YYEEEE. V was shortened by 0 bases and J by 1 base, with 8 bases between the two germline ends. This chain's CDR3 is CASSLVGGSNQPQHF. The part of the CDR3 DNA that was read is TGTGCCAGCAGCTTGGTCGGGGGAAGCAATCAGCCC.

In regard to this clone: The read halts 3 residues ahead of the CDR3 end, with the missing end drawn from the germline J gene. The chain uses TRBV20-1 and TRBJ1-4; a weak D match, TRBD1 (5 bases). The CDR3 sequence is 14 residues long. Germline values: CDR1 DFQATT, CDR2 SNEGSKA (reference sequence). The V end was cut by 8 bases, the J end by 1 base, with 14 bases between. CDR3 amino acids: CSSTPGRTNEKLFF. Incomplete CDR3 DNA: TGCAGTTCTACCCCAGGGAGAACTAATGAAAAA.

For this clone: The sequence runs out 3 residues before the end of the CDR3; the remainder is reconstructed from the germline J gene. The chain employs TRBV7-6 and TRBJ2-7; tentative D call: TRBD2 (5 bases). Germline V gene lookup returns CDR1 SGHVS and CDR2 FNYEAQ. V was cut by 5 bases and J by 0 bases, with 11 bases left in between. The CDR3 has 14 residues. Partial CDR3 DNA: TGTGCCAGCAGCACCCTCAGCGGCTCCTACGAG. Protein product: CASSTLSGSYE. The CDR3 reads in full as CASSTLSGSYEQYF.

A note on this clone: Read sequence stops 3 residues before the CDR3 end, and the germline J gene provides the missing end. The V call is TRBV7-9, the J call TRBJ2-3; D is perhaps TRBD2 (6 bases). CDR1 and CDR2 from the germline V gene are SEHNR and FQNEAQ (reference sequence). The CDR3 has 15 amino acids. The V end lost 7 bases, the J end lost 5 bases, and 19 bases lay between the germline ends. The covered CDR3 bases are TGTGCCAGCACCCTGGGGTGGGGGGTCCGAGATACG. As protein: CASTLGWGVRDT. The entire CDR3 is CASTLGWGVRDTQYF. The full variable domain, completed using reference TRBV7-9 and TRBJ2-3, is DTGVSQNPRHKITKRGQNVTFRCDPISEHNRLYWYRQTLGQGPEFLTYFQNEAQLEKSRLLSDRFSAERPKGSFSTLEIQRTEQGDSAMYLCASTLGWGVRDTQYFGPGTRLTVL.

A word on this clone: The sequenced fragment ends 3 residues before the CDR3 boundary, so the rest is inferred from the germline J gene. The genes are TRBV30 and TRBJ2-7; D ambiguous. Trimming took off 2 bases at V and 3 bases at J, with 8 bases between the two ends. This CDR3 is built from 12 residues. CDR1 is GTSNPN and CDR2 is SVGIG in the germline V gene (reference sequence). The CDR3 reads CAWSFTIYEQYF. The CDR3 DNA, read in part, is TGTGCCTGGAGTTTCACTATCTACGAG.

To note about this clone: The CDR3 end falls 3 residues outside the read, so it is completed with the germline J gene. The chain recombines TRBV18 with TRBJ1-4; no reliable D call. Trimming left V 3 bases short and J 0 bases short, with 8 bases between. The germline gives CDR1 KGHSH, CDR2 LQKENI. CDR3 length equals 15 residues. The CDR3 is CASSPSGATNEKLFF. Incomplete CDR3 DNA: TGTGCCAGCTCACCGTCAGGTGCAACTAATGAAAAA.

About this clone itself: The read ends 3 residues shy of where the CDR3 ends; the end is completed using the germline J gene. The chain couples TRBV19 to TRBJ2-3; 12 bases fit TRBD1. This CDR3 spans 16 amino acids. The germline V gene encodes CDR1 LNHDA and CDR2 SQIVND (reference sequence). The part of the CDR3 DNA that was read is TGTGCCAGTAGGGGACCGGGACAGGGGGCGCGGCAGCCG. Protein product: CASRGPGQGARQP. The whole CDR3 protein is CASRGPGQGARQPQYF.

In regard to this clone: Sequencing ends 3 residues short of the CDR3 end; the germline J gene provides the rest. The rearrangement links TRBV7-9 to TRBJ2-7; D unclear. This CDR3 is 13 amino acids long. Trimming stripped 6 bases from V and 6 bases from J, with 15 bases between. Germline V gives CDR1 SEHNR, CDR2 FQNEAQ (reference sequence). The CDR3 sequence is CASRPLPVREQYF. CDR3 bases read: TGTGCCAGCAGACCTCTCCCGGTCCGCGAG.

As regards this clone: The read terminates 3 residues ahead of where the CDR3 ends, so the germline J gene completes it. V and J are TRBV6-2 or TRBV6-3 and TRBJ2-3, with a weak D call TRBD2 (6 bases). CDR3 size: 16 residues. V was shortened by 1 base and J by 4 bases, with 15 bases between the two germline ends. CDR1 is MNHEY and CDR2 is SVGEGT in the germline V gene. Here the CDR3 reads CASSYLTGTGADTQYF. The DNA read from the CDR3 is TGTGCCAGCAGTTACTTAACCGGGACTGGAGCAGATACG.

About this clone itself: The sequenced fragment ends 3 residues before the CDR3 boundary, so the rest is inferred from the germline J gene. The V and J genes are TRBV5-1 and TRBJ1-5; 7 nucleotides agree with TRBD1. V lost 0 bases, J lost 1 base, and 4 bases stayed unmatched. Germline V lookup: CDR1 SGHRS, CDR2 YFSETQ. The CDR3 contains 16 residues. Incomplete CDR3 DNA: TGCGCCAGCAGCTTGGGTACAGGGGCGAGCAATCAGCCC. Translating gives CASSLGTGASNQP. The CDR3 in full is CASSLGTGASNQPQHF.

On this clone: The read ends 3 residues before the CDR3 terminus; that terminus is restored from the germline J gene. This chain links TRBV19 with TRBJ1-5; 7 nucleotides align to TRBD1. The germline V gene has CDR1 LNHDA and CDR2 SQIVND (reference sequence). J gave up 4 bases and V 2 bases, and 8 bases lay outside the gene matches. This CDR3 contains 16 residues. The covered CDR3 bases are TGTGCCAGTAGTATAAGGGCAGGGGGGAGAAATCAGCCC. It translates to CASSIRAGGRNQP. The whole CDR3 sequence reads CASSIRAGGRNQPQHF.

Concerning this clone: Read coverage stops 3 residues before the CDR3 terminus; the germline J gene supplies the remainder. V gene TRBV5-1 combines with J gene TRBJ2-2; TRBD1 agrees at 8 bases. This CDR3 has 13 amino acids. CDR1 and CDR2 (germline): SGHRS, YFSETQ. V trimming: 9 bases; J trimming: 1 base; junction bases outside the gene matches: 2. The CDR3 sequence: CATGTGNTGELFF. The sequenced CDR3 bases are TGCGCCACCGGGACAGGGAACACCGGGGAG. The variable domain in full, completed from reference TRBV5-1 and TRBJ2-2, reads KAGVTQTPRYLIKTRGQQVTLSCSPISGHRSVSWYQQTPGQGLQFLFEYFSETQRNKGNFPGRFSGRQFSNSRSEMNVSTLELGDSALYLCATGTGNTGELFFGEGSRLTVL.

Of note for this clone: The read finishes 3 residues shy of the CDR3 end, and the germline J gene is used to complete it. The chain is built from TRBV28 and TRBJ1-5, with D possibly being TRBD1 (5 bases). The germline V gene encodes CDR1 MDHEN and CDR2 SYDVKM. V dropped 8 bases and J dropped 6 bases, with 17 bases sitting between them. The CDR3 contains 14 residues. The chain's CDR3 is CASGSGGEAQPQHF. Incomplete CDR3 DNA: TGTGCCAGCGGATCGGGGGGGGAGGCTCAGCCC. Complete variable domain (other parts from reference TRBV28 and TRBJ1-5): DVKVTQSSRYLVKRTGEKVFLECVQDMDHENMFWYRQDPGLGLRLIYFSYDVKMKEKGDIPEGYSVSREKKERFSLILESASTNQTSMYLCASGSGGEAQPQHFGDGTRLSIL.

In regard to this clone: The missing CDR3 end, 3 residues past where the read stops, is filled in from the germline J gene. The rearrangement uses TRBV28 and TRBJ2-7; D might be TRBD2 (6 bases). Between the trimmed V and J ends, which lost 4 bases and 6 bases, there was a span of 19 bases. Germline CDR1 MDHEN, CDR2 SYDVKM. The length of the CDR3 is 15 residues. The CDR3 bases that were read are TGTGCCAGCAGTTCCCCTGCGGGGACGACCGGCGAG. This gives the protein CASSSPAGTTGE. The whole CDR3 is CASSSPAGTTGEQYF.

CDR3 DNA (partial): TGTGCCAGCAGCTTAGTTACTTCTTTCCAAGAGACC. Protein product: CASSLVTSFQET. The whole CDR3 is CASSLVTSFQETQYF. The rearrangement uses TRBV11-2 and TRBJ2-5; D not resolved. The read ends 3 residues early relative to the CDR3; the germline J gene fills the gap. Germline V gene data show CDR1 as SGHAT and CDR2 as FQNNGV. This CDR3 contains 15 residues. The V gene lost 1 base and the J gene lost 1 base, with 10 bases spanning the gap.